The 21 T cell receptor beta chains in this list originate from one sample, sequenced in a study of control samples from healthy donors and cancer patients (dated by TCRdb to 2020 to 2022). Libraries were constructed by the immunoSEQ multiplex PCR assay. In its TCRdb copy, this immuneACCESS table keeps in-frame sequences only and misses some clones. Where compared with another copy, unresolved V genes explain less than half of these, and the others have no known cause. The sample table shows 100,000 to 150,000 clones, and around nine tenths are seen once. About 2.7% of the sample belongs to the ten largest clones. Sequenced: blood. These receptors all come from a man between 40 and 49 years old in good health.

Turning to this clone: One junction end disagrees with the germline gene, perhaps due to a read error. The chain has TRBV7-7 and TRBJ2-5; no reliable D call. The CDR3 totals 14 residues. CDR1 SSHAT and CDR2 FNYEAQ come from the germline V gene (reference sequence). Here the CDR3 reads CASSLVGYQETQYF. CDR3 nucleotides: TGTGCTAGCAGCTTAGTGGGGTACCAAGAGACCCAGTACTTC. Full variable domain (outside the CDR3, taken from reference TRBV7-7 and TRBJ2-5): GAGVSQSPRYKVTKRGQDVTLRCDPISSHATLYWYQQALGQGPEFLTYFNYEAQPDKSGLPSDRFSAERPEGSISTLTIQRTEQRDSAMYRCASSLVGYQETQYFGPGTRLLVL.

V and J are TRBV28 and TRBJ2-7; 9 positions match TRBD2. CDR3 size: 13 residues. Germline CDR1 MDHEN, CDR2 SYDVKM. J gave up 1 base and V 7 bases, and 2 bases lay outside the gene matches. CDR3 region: CASIAGGSYEQYF. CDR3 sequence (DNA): TGTGCCAGCATCGCGGGGGGGTCCTACGAGCAGTACTTC.

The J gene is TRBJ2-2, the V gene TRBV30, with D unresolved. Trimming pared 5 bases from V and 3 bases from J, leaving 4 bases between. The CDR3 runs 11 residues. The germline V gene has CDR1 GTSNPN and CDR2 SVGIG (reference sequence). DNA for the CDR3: TGTGCCTGGCATCACACCGGGGAGCTGTTTTTT. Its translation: CAWHHTGELFF.

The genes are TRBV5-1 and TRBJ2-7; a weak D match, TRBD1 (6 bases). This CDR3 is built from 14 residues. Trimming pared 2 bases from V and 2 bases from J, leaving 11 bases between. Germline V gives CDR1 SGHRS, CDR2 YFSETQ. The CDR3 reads CASSFDRRAYEQYF. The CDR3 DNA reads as TGCGCCAGCAGCTTTGACAGGCGGGCCTACGAGCAGTACTTC.

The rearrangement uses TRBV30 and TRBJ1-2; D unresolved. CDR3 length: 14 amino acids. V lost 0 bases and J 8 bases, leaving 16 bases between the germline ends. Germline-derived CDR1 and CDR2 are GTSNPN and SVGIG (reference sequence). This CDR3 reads CAWSVLFEGVGYTF. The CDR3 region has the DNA TGTGCCTGGAGTGTACTATTTGAGGGAGTCGGCTACACCTTC.

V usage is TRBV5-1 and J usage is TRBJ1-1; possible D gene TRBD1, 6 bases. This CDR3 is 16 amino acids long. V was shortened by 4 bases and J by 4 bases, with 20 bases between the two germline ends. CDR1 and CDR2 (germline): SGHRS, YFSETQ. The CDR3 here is CASSPFGGQSSTEAFF. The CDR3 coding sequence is TGCGCCAGCAGCCCTTTCGGGGGGCAATCGAGCACTGAAGCTTTCTTT.

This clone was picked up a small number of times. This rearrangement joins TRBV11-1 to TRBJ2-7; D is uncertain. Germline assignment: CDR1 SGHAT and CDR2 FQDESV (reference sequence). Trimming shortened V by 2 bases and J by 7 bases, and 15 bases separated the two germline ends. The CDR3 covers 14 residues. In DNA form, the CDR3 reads TGTGCCAGCAGCTTAACCGGACGCACGGGTGAGCAGTACTTC. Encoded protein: CASSLTGRTGEQYF.

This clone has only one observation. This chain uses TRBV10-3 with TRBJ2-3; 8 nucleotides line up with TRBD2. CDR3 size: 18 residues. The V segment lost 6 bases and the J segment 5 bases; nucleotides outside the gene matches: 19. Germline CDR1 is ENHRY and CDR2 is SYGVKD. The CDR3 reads CAIRSPFGRGALRDTQYF. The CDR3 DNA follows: TGTGCCATCAGGAGCCCCTTCGGGCGGGGGGCCTTACGAGATACGCAGTATTTT.

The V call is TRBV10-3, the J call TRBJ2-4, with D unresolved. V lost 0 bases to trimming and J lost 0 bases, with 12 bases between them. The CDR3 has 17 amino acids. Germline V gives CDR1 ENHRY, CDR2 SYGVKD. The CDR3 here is CAISESLATLAKNIQYF. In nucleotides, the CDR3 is TGTGCCATCAGTGAGTCGCTGGCGACCCTAGCCAAAAACATTCAGTACTTC.

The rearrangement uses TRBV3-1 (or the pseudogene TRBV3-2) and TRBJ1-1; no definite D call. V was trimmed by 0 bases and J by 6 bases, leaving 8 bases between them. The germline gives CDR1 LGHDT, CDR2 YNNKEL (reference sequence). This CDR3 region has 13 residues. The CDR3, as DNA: TGTGCCAGCAGCCAAGATGGTACGGCTGAAGCTTTCTTT. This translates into CASSQDGTAEAFF.

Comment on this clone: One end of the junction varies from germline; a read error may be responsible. The CDR3 DNA sequence: TGTGCCAGCAGGGACTCGGACACAAATTCACCCCTCCACTTT. Residues: CASRDSDTNSPLHF. The chain employs TRBV6-4 and TRBJ1-6, with D possibly matching TRBD1 (5 bases). This CDR3 comprises 14 residues. Germline assignment: CDR1 MRHNA and CDR2 SNTAGT.

This chain's CDR3 is CASSLLGQILHF. The CDR3 DNA is TGTGCCAGCAGCTTGCTGGGGCAAATCCTCCACTTT. The chain combines TRBV7-9 with TRBJ1-6; perhaps TRBD1 as D (5 bases). Germline V gene data show CDR1 as SEHNR and CDR2 as FQNEAQ (reference sequence). There are 12 residues in the CDR3. V lost 3 bases, J lost 15 bases, and 12 bases lay in between.

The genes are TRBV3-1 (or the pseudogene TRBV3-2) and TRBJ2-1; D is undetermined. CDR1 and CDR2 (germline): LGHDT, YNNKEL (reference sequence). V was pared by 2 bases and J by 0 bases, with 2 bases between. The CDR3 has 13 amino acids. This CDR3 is CASSQLSYNEQFF. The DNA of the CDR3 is TGTGCCAGCAGCCAACTCTCCTACAATGAGCAGTTCTTC.

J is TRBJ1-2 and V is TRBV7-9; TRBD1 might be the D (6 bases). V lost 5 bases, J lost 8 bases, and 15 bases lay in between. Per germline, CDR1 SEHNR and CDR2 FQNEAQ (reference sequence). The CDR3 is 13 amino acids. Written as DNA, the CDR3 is TGTGCCAGCAGCCCCCGGGCAGGGGTAGGCTACACCTTC. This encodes CASSPRAGVGYTF.

The CDR3: CASSQVSGTNEEQFF. Written as DNA, the CDR3 is TGTGCCAGCAGCCAAGTCTCCGGGACTAACGAAGAGCAGTTCTTC. V is TRBV3-1 (or the pseudogene TRBV3-2) and J is TRBJ2-1; 7 bases map to TRBD2. The CDR3 sequence is 15 residues long. J gave up 10 bases and V 1 base, and 10 bases lay outside the gene matches. Germline CDR1 and CDR2: LGHDT and YNNKEL (reference sequence).

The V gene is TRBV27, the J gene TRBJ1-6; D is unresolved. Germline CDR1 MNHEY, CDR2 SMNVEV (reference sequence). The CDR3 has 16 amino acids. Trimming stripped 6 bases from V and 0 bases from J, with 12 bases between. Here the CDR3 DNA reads TGTGCCAGCAGGGTGTCCGCGAGCTCCTATAATTCACCCCTCCACTTT. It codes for CASRVSASSYNSPLHF.

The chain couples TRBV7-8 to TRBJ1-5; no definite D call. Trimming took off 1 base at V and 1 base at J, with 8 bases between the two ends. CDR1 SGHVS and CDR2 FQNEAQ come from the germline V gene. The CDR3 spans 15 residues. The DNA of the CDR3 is TGTGCCAGCAGCTTAGGAGGGTCCAGCAATCAGCCCCAGCATTTT. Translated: CASSLGGSSNQPQHF.

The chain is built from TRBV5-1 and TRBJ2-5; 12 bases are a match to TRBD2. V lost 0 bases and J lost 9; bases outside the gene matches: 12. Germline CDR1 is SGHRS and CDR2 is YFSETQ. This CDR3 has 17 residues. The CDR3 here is CASSLDPSGGDTRPQYF. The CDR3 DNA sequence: TGCGCCAGCAGCTTGGATCCTAGCGGGGGGGATACGAGGCCCCAGTACTTC.

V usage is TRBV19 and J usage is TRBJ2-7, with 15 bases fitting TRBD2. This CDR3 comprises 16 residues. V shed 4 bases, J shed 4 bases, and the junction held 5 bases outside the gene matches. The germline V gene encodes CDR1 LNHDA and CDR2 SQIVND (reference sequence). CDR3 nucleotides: TGTGCCAGTAGTACGCGGACTAGCGGGGGGGCTTACGAGCAGTACTTC. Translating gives CASSTRTSGGAYEQYF.

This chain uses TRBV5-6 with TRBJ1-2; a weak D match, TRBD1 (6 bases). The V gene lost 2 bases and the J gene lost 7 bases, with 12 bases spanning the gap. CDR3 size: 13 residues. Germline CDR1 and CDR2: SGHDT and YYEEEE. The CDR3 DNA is TGTGCCAGCAGCTTAGCAGGGGCTGGTGGCTACACCTTC. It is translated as CASSLAGAGGYTF.

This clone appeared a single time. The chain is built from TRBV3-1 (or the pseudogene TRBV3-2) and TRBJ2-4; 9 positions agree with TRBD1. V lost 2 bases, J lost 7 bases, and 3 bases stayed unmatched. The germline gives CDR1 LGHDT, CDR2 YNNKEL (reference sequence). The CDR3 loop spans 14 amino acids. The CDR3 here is CASSQRQGGNIQYF. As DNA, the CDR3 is TGTGCCAGCAGCCAACGACAGGGGGGGAACATTCAGTACTTC.